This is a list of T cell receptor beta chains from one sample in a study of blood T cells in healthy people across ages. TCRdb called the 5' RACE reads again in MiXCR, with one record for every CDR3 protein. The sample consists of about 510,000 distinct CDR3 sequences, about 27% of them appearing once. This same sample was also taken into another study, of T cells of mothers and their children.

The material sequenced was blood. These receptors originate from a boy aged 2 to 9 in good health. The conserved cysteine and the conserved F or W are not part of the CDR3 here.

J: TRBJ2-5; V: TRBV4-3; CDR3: ASSQDGAGVFKETQY
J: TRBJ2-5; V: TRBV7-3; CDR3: ASSSLAQETQY
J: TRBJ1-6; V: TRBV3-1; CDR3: ASSQVGKESPLH
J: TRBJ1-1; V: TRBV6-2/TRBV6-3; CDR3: ASTRDLNTEAF
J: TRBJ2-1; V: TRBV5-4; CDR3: ASSLGASGFRNEQF
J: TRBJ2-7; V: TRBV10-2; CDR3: ASKDYYEQY
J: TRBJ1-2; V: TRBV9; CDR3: ASSARDMGGYT
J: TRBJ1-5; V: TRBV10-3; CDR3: ATGRENSNQPQH
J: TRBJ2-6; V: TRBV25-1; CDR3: ATRGVAGANVLT
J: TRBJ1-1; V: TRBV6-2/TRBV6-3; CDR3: ASSYAGTISEAF
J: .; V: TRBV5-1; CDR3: ASSLFAGREQF
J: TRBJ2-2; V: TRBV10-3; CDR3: AISEIQAGDTGELF
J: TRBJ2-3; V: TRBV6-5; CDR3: ASSYSLLSSTDTQY
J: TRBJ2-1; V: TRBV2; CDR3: ASRSRQPYNEQF
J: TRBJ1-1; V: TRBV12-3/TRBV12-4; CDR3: ASSWDPAETEAF
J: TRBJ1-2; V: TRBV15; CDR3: ATSRSQGTLYGYT
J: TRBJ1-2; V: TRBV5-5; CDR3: ASANEGYGYT
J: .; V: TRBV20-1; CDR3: SARLAGVEQF
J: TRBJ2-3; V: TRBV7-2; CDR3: ASSLLGGGAPDTQY
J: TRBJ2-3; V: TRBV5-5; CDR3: ASSRRGRGTSTDTQY
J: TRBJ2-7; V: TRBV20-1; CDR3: SARGTDIYEQY
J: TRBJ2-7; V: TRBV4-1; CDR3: ASSQGQEVPYEQY
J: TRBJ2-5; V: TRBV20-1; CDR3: SARSTSLQVAQY
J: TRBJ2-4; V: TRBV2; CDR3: ASSESRVQNIQY
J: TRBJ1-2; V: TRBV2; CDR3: ASSEAGSYGYT
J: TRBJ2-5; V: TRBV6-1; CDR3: ASRRRGPQAQETQY
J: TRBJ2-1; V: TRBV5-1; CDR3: ASYAAAGNEQF
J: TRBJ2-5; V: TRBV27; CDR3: ASSLSGSGGQETQY
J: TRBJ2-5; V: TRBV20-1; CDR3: SARDRLAGTQY
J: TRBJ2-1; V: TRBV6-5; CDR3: ASQRGSPYNEQF
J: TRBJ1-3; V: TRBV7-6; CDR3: ASSFAGRGNTIY
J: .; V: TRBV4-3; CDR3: ASSQVPDRVGTQY
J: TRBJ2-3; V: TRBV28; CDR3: ASRGRPEKDTQY
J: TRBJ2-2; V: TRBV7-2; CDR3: ASKRAQNTGELF
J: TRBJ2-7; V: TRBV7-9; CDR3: ASSGLTGDEQY
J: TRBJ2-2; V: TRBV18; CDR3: ASSPASGRTGELF
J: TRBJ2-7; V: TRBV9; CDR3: ASSPVVSGFPGEQY
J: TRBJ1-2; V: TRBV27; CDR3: ASSTSGTAYGYT
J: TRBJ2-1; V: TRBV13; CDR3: ASSLLSTAVANEQF
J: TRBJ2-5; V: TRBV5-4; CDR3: ASRPGTSGGETQY
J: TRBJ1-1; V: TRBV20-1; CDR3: SARGAGVAEAF